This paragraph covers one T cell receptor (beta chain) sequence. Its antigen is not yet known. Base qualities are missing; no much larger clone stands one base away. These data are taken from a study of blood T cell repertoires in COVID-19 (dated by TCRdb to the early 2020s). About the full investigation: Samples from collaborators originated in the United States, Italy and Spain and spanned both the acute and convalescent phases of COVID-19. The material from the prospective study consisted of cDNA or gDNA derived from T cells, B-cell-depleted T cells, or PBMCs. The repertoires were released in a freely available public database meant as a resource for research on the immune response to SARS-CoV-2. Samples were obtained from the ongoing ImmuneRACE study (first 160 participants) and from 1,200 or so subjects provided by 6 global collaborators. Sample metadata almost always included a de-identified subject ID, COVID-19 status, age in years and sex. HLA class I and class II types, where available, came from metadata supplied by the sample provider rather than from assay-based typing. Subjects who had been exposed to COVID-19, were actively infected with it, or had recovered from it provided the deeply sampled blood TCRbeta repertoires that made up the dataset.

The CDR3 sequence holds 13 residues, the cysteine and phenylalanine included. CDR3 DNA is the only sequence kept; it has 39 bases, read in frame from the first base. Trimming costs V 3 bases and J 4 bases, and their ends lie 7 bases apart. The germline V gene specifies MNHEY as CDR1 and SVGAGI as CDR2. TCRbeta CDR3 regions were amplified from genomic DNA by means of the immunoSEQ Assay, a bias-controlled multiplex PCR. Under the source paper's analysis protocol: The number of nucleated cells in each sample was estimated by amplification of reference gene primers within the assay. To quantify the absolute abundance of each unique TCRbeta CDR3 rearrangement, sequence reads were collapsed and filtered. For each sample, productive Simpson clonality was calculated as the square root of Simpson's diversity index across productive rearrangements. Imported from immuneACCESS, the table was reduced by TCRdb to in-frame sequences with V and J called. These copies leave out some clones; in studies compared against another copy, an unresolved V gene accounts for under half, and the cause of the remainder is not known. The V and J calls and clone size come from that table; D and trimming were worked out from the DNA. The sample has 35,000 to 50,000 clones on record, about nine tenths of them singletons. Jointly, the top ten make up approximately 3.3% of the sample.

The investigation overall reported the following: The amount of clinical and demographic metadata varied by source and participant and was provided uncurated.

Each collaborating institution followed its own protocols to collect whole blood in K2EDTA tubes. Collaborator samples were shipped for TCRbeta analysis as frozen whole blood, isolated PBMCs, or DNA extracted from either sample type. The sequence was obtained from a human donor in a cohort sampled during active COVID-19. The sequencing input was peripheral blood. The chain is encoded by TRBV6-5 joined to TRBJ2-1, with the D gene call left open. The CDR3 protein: CASSYSRYNEQFF. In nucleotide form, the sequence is TGTGCCAGCAGTTATAGCAGATACAATGAGCAGTTCTTC.